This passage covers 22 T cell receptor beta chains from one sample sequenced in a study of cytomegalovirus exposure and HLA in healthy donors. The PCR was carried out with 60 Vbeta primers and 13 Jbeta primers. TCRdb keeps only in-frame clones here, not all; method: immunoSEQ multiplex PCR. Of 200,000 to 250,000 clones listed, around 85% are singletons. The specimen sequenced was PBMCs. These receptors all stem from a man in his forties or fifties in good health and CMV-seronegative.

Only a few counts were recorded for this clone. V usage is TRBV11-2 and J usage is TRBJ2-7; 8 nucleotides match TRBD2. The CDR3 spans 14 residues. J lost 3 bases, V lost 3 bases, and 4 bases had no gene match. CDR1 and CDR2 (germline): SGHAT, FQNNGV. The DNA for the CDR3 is TGTGCCAGCAGCTTTGGCGGGGGGAACTACGAGCAGTACTTC. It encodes CASSFGGGNYEQYF.

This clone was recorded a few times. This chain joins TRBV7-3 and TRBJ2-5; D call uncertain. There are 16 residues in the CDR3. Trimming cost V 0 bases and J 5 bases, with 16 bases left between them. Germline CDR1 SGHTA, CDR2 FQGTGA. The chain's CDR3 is CASSLTASRGGETQYF. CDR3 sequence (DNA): TGTGCCAGCAGCTTAACGGCATCGAGAGGTGGTGAGACCCAGTACTTC.

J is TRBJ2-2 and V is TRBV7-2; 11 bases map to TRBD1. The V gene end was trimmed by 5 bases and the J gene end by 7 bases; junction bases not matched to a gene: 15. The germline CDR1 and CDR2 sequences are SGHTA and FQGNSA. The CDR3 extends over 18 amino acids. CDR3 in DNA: TGTGCCAGCAGCGGAAGGACAGGGGGCGCGCGAGGGGGCGGGGAGCTGTTTTTT. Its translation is CASSGRTGGARGGGELFF.

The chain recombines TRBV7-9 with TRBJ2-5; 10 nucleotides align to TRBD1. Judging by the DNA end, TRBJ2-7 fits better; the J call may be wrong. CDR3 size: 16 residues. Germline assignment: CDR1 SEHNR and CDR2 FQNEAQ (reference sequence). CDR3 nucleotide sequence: TGTGCCAGCAGCTCGGTTGGGACAGGGGACATGTACGAGCAGTACTTC. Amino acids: CASSSVGTGDMYEQYF.

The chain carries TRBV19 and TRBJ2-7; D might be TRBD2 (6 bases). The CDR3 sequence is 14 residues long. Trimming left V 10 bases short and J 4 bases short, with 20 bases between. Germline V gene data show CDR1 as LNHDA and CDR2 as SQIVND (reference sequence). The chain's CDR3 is CATRRRENSYEQYF. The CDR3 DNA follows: TGTGCCACCCGGCGCCGGGAGAATTCATACGAGCAGTACTTC.

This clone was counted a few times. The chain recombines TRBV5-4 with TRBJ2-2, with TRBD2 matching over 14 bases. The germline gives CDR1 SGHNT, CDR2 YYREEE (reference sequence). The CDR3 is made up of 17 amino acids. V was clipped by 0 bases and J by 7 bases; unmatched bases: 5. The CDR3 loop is CASSLVGLAGVGGELFF. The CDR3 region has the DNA TGTGCCAGCAGCTTGGTGGGACTAGCGGGAGTGGGCGGGGAGCTGTTTTTT.

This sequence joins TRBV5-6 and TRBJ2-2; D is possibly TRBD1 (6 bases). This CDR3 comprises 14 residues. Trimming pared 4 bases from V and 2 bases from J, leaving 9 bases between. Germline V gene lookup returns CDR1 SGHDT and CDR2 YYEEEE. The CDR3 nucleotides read TGTGCCAGCAGCGAACAGGGTAACACCGGGGAGCTGTTTTTT. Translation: CASSEQGNTGELFF.

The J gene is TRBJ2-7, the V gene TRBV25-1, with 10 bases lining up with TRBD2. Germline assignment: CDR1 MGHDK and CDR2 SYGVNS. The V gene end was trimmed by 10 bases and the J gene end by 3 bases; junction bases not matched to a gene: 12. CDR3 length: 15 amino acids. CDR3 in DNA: TGTGCCACAGCACACCAGCGGGAGGGATTCTACGAGCAGTACTTC. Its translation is CATAHQREGFYEQYF.

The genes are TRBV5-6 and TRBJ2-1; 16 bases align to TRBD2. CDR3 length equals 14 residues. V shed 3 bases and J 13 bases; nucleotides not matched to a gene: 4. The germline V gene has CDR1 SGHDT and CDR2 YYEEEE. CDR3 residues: CASSWGTSGGGQFF. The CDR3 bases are TGTGCCAGCAGCTGGGGGACTAGCGGGGGGGGTCAGTTCTTC.

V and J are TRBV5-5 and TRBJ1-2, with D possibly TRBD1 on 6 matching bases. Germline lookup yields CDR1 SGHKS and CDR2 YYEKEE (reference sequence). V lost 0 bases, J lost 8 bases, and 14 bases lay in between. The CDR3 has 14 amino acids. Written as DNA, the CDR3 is TGTGCCAGCAGCTTGGACGGGACACCCGCCGGCTACACCTTC. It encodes CASSLDGTPAGYTF.

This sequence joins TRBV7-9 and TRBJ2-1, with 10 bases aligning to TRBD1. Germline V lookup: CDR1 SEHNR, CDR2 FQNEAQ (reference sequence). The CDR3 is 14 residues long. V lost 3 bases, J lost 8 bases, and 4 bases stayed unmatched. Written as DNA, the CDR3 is TGTGCCAGCAGCTTTAGCGGACAGGGGGATGAGCAGTTCTTC. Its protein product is CASSFSGQGDEQFF. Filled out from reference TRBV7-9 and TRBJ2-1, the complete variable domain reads DTGVSQNPRHKITKRGQNVTFRCDPISEHNRLYWYRQTLGQGPEFLTYFQNEAQLEKSRLLSDRFSAERPKGSFSTLEIQRTEQGDSAMYLCASSFSGQGDEQFFGPGTRLTVL.

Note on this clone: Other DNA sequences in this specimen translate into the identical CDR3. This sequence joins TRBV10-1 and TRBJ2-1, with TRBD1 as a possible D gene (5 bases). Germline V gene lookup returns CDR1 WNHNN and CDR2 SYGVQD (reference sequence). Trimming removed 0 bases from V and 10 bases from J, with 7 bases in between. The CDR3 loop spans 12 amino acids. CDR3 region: CASSESRTEQFF. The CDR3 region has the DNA TGCGCCAGCAGTGAGTCGAGGACAGAGCAGTTCTTC.

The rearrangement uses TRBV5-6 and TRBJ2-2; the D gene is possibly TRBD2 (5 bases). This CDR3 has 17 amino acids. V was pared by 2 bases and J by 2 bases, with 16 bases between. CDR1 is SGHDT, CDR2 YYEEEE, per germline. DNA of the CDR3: TGTGCCAGCAGCTTTCCCCCCCAGAGCGGCAACACCGGGGAGCTGTTTTTT. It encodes CASSFPPQSGNTGELFF.

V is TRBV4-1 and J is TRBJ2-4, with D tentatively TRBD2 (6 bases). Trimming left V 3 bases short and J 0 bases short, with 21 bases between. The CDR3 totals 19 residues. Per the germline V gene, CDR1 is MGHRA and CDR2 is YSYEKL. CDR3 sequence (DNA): TGCGCCAGCAGCCACCTTGGGCGCGGGGAGACTTTAGCCAAAAACATTCAGTACTTC. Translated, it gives CASSHLGRGETLAKNIQYF.

The CDR3 protein is CASSEDRGTYEQYF. CDR3 bases: TGTGCCAGCAGCGAGGACAGGGGAACCTACGAGCAGTACTTC. The V call is TRBV7-8, the J call TRBJ2-7, with 9 positions matching TRBD1. This CDR3 contains 14 residues. J was trimmed by 2 bases and V by 5 bases; bases with no gene match: 4. CDR1 SGHVS and CDR2 FQNEAQ come from the germline V gene.

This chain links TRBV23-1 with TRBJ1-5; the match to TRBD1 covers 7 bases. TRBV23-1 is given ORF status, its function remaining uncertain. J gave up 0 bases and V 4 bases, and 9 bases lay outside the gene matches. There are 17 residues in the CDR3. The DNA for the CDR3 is TGCGCCAGCAGTCGTCAGGGACAGATCTGTAGCAATCAGCCCCAGCATTTT. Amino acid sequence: CASSRQGQICSNQPQHF.

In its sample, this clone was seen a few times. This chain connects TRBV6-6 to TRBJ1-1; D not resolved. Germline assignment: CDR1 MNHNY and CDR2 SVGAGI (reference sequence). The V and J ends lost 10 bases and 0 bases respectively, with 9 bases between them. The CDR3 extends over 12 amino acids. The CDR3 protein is CATQHLNTEAFF. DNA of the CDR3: TGTGCCACCCAACACCTGAACACTGAAGCTTTCTTT.

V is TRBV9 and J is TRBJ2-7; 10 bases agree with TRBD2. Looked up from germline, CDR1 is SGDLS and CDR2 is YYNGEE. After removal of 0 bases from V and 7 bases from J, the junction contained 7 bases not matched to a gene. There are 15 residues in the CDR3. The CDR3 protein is CASSVGLAGEGEQYF. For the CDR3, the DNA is TGTGCCAGCAGCGTAGGCCTAGCGGGAGAGGGGGAGCAGTACTTC.

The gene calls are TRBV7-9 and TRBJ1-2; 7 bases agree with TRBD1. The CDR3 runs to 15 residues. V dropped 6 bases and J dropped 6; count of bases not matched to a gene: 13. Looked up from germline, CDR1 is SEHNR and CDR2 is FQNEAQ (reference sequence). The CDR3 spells CASRFGQASGDGYTF. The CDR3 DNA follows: TGTGCCAGCAGATTCGGACAGGCCTCTGGTGATGGCTACACCTTC.

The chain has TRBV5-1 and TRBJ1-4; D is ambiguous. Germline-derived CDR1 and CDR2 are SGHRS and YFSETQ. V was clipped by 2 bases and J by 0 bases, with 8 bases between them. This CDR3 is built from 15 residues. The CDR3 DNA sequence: TGCGCCAGCAGCTTCTCTTCTGCAACTAATGAAAAACTGTTTTTT. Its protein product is CASSFSSATNEKLFF.

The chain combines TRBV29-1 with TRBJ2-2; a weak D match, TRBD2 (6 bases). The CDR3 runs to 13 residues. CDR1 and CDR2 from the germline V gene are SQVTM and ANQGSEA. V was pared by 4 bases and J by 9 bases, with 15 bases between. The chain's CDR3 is CSVVGDFARELFF. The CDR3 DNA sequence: TGCAGCGTTGTAGGGGACTTCGCCAGGGAGCTGTTTTTT.

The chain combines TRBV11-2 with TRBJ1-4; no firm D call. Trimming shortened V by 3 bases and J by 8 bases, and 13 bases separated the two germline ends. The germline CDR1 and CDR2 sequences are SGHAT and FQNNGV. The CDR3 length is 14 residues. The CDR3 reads CASSLKGGREKLFF. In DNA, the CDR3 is TGTGCCAGCAGCTTGAAGGGAGGGCGAGAAAAACTGTTTTTT.